The 26 T cell receptor beta chains reported below all come from one sample, sequenced in a study of T cells in localized non-small cell lung cancer. Sequencing used immunoSEQ multiplex PCR; TCRdb keeps in-frame clones, though not all of them. The sample has roughly 70,000 clones, roughly nine tenths seen once; the top ten hold 20% to 25%. The input for sequencing was peripheral blood, taken before any cancer treatment. The receptors were sampled from a male donor at least 60 years old with stage III squamous cell lung carcinoma.

The chain carries TRBV5-4 and TRBJ2-6; the D is unclear. Trimming left V 1 base short and J 0 bases short, with 2 bases between. Germline V CDR1 and CDR2: SGHNT, YYREEE (reference sequence). The CDR3 runs 14 residues. In nucleotides, the CDR3 is TGTGCCAGCAGCTTGTTCTCTGGGGCCAACGTCCTGACTTTC. This codes for CASSLFSGANVLTF. Full variable domain (missing parts from reference TRBV5-4 and TRBJ2-6): ETGVTQSPTHLIKTRGQQVTLRCSSQSGHNTVSWYQQALGQGPQFIFQYYREEENGRGNFPPRFSGLQFPNYSSELNVNALELDDSALYLCASSLFSGANVLTFGAGSRLTVL.

The CDR3 DNA is TGTGCCAGCAGCCTACAGGGGGCGGCTGAAGCTTTCTTT. This gives the protein CASSLQGAAEAFF. The V and J genes are TRBV4-2 and TRBJ1-1, with TRBD1 identical over 9 bases. Trimming cost V 4 bases and J 6 bases; bases outside gene matches: 3. The CDR3 is made up of 13 amino acids. Germline V gene lookup returns CDR1 LGHNA and CDR2 YNFKEQ.

The chain is built from TRBV7-9 and TRBJ2-3, with a tentative D call TRBD2 (7 bases). The CDR3 contains 13 residues. In germline, CDR1 is SEHNR, CDR2 FQNEAQ (reference sequence). Between the trimmed V and J ends, which lost 5 bases and 7 bases, there was a span of 13 bases. The CDR3 spells CASSPGGSHTQYF. In nucleotides, the CDR3 is TGTGCCAGCAGCCCGGGGGGCTCACATACGCAGTATTTT.

The chain employs TRBV27 and TRBJ1-5, with D maybe TRBD1 (5 bases). This CDR3 spans 13 amino acids. The germline V gene encodes CDR1 MNHEY and CDR2 SMNVEV (reference sequence). The V gene lost 1 base and the J gene lost 10 bases, with 11 bases spanning the gap. CDR3 in DNA: TGTGCCAGCAGTTTATATCGGGGCCACCCCCAGCATTTT. It specifies CASSLYRGHPQHF.

V and J are TRBV5-4 and TRBJ2-4; 7 bases fit TRBD2. J lost 8 bases, V lost 0 bases, and 8 bases had no gene match. This CDR3 region has 15 residues. Germline assignment: CDR1 SGHNT and CDR2 YYREEE (reference sequence). CDR3 nucleotides: TGTGCCAGCAGCTTGGAGGCGGGCCGGGGGGACATTCAGTACTTC. This codes for CASSLEAGRGDIQYF.

The chain carries TRBV28 and TRBJ2-7, with TRBD2 matching over 8 bases. V lost 6 bases to trimming and J lost 2 bases; unmatched junction nucleotides: 3. This CDR3 comprises 13 residues. Germline V gene data show CDR1 as MDHEN and CDR2 as SYDVKM. CDR3 DNA sequence: TGTGCCAGCAGAAAGGGACTAGCCTACGAGCAGTACGTC. Translation gives CASRKGLAYEQYV.

The count of this clone is one. The chain is built from TRBV19 and TRBJ2-5; the D gene could be TRBD1 or TRBD2 (5 bases each). The V end was cut by 2 bases, the J end by 5 bases, with 18 bases between. The germline CDR1 and CDR2 sequences are LNHDA and SQIVND (reference sequence). The CDR3 has 16 residues. CDR3: CASSIRQGWERETQYF. For the CDR3, the DNA is TGTGCCAGTAGTATACGGCAGGGCTGGGAGAGGGAGACCCAGTACTTC.

The rearrangement joins TRBV5-5 to TRBJ2-5, with D unclear. Deletions cut 6 bases from V and 1 base from J, with 10 bases between. Germline loops: CDR1 SGHKS, CDR2 YYEKEE (reference sequence). CDR3 length equals 13 residues. The CDR3 is CASTNMPQETQYF. The CDR3, as DNA: TGTGCCAGCACCAATATGCCCCAAGAGACCCAGTACTTC.

The CDR3: CASSSGLDAGELFF. The CDR3 DNA reads TGCGCCAGCAGCTCGGGACTAGACGCCGGGGAGCTGTTTTTT. This rearrangement joins TRBV5-1 to TRBJ2-2, with 8 bases fitting TRBD2. V was pared by 3 bases and J by 6 bases, with 4 bases of the junction left unmatched. Germline V CDR1 and CDR2: SGHRS, YFSETQ. This CDR3 region has 14 residues.

The V gene is TRBV6-5, the J gene TRBJ2-3, with D unresolved. The CDR3 length is 11 residues. Germline CDR1 and CDR2: MNHEY and SVGAGI. V lost 5 bases and J lost 2, with 2 bases in between. CDR3 nucleotide sequence: TGTGCCAGCAGTACCACAGATACGCAGTATTTT. This sequence encodes CASSTTDTQYF.

The chain has TRBV7-9 and TRBJ2-6; TRBD1 agrees at 7 bases. With V trimmed by 4 bases and J by 4 bases, 7 bases remained unmatched. Germline V gene sequence: CDR1 SEHNR, CDR2 FQNEAQ (reference sequence). The CDR3 consists of 16 residues. The DNA of the CDR3 is TGTGCCAGCAGCTCTATGAGGGGGCGAGGGGCCAACGTCCTGACTTTC. As protein: CASSSMRGRGANVLTF.

The gene calls are TRBV6-6 and TRBJ1-3; no clear D. The CDR3 contains 13 residues. Trimming shortened V by 7 bases and J by 11 bases, and 18 bases separated the two germline ends. Germline V gives CDR1 MNHNY, CDR2 SVGAGI (reference sequence). The CDR3 DNA reads TGTGCCAGCATTGAACAGAGACAAGAACCCATATATTTT. This encodes CASIEQRQEPIYF.

The CDR3 here is CASSSRVGETQYF. The CDR3 nucleotides are TGTGCCAGCAGCTCAAGGGTAGGGGAGACCCAGTACTTC. This chain joins TRBV7-9 and TRBJ2-5; no reliable D call. The V end was cut by 4 bases, the J end by 5 bases, with 11 bases between. The germline CDR1 and CDR2 sequences are SEHNR and FQNEAQ (reference sequence). CDR3 size: 13 residues.

This sequence joins TRBV6-1 and TRBJ1-5; 8 nucleotides align to TRBD1. The CDR3 contains 13 residues. Germline lookup yields CDR1 MNHNS and CDR2 SASEGT. The V and J ends lost 3 bases and 7 bases, in that order; junction bases with no gene match: 2. CDR3 sequence reads: CASSEDRVQPQHF. The CDR3 bases are TGTGCCAGCAGTGAGGACAGGGTGCAGCCCCAGCATTTT.

In its sample, this clone was seen a few times. J is TRBJ1-1 and V is TRBV19; D gene ambiguous. CDR1 is LNHDA, CDR2 SQIVND, per germline (reference sequence). CDR3 length: 12 residues. The V gene lost 4 bases and the J gene lost 3 bases, with 6 bases spanning the gap. This CDR3 is CASSRPDTEAFF. The CDR3 bases are TGTGCCAGTAGTAGGCCCGACACTGAAGCTTTCTTT.

CDR3 in amino acids: CASSDGRSNQPQHF. CDR3 DNA sequence: TGTGCCAGCAGTGACGGGAGAAGCAATCAGCCCCAGCATTTT. This chain connects TRBV2 to TRBJ1-5; D ambiguous. CDR1 is SNHLY, CDR2 FYNNEI, per germline. The CDR3 length is 14 residues. V lost 3 bases to trimming and J lost 1 base, with 7 bases between them.

This chain links TRBV6-4 with TRBJ1-1; the D gene is possibly TRBD1 (6 bases). Deletions cut 7 bases from V and 3 bases from J, with 21 bases between. Germline V gives CDR1 MRHNA, CDR2 SNTAGT. This CDR3 contains 16 residues. The CDR3 is CASTRGPRGGDTEAFF. The CDR3 DNA is TGTGCCAGCACCCGGGGTCCGAGAGGGGGAGACACTGAAGCTTTCTTT.

This clone was observed once. The V and J genes are TRBV28 and TRBJ1-2, with 9 bases fitting TRBD1. Germline V gene lookup returns CDR1 MDHEN and CDR2 SYDVKM. J was trimmed by 4 bases and V by 3 bases; bases with no gene match: 3. The CDR3 is made up of 14 amino acids. In nucleotides, the CDR3 is TGTGCCAGCAGTTTTGGACAGGGGAGCTATGGCTACACCTTC. Amino acid sequence: CASSFGQGSYGYTF.

The rearrangement links TRBV28 to TRBJ2-5; the D gene is possibly TRBD1 (5 bases). V dropped 2 bases and J dropped 5 bases, with 15 bases sitting between them. CDR1 is MDHEN, CDR2 SYDVKM, per germline. The CDR3 is made up of 15 amino acids. The CDR3 loop reads CASSLRGHPRETQYF. CDR3 nucleotide sequence: TGTGCCAGCAGTTTAAGGGGCCATCCGAGGGAGACCCAGTACTTC.

A note on this clone: A read error may account for a junction end that differs from germline. The chain carries TRBV28 and TRBJ1-6; no definite D call. This CDR3 is 15 amino acids long. Germline V gives CDR1 MDHEN, CDR2 SYDVKM. CDR3 in amino acids: CASSPGQDWNSPLHF. The CDR3 DNA follows: TGTGCCAGCAGTCCCGGTCAGGATTGGAATTCCCCCCTCCACTTT. The full variable domain, with the rest looked up from reference TRBV28 and TRBJ1-6, is DVKVTQSSRYLVKRTGEKVFLECVQDMDHENMFWYRQDPGLGLRLIYFSYDVKMKEKGDIPEGYSVSREKKERFSLILESASTNQTSMYLCASSPGQDWNSPLHFGNGTRLTVT.

The chain is built from TRBV7-2 and TRBJ1-2; D gene uncertain. Germline V gene sequence: CDR1 SGHTA, CDR2 FQGNSA. V was shortened by 2 bases and J by 7 bases, with 11 bases between the two germline ends. This CDR3 region has 13 residues. CDR3 sequence (DNA): TGTGCCAGCAGCTTAAAGGGAGGTGTTGGCTACACCTTC. It translates to CASSLKGGVGYTF.

The chain combines TRBV7-2 with TRBJ2-5, with 10 bases matching TRBD2. With V trimmed by 5 bases and J by 4 bases, 4 bases remained unmatched. The CDR3 length is 14 residues. Germline V CDR1 and CDR2: SGHTA, FQGNSA. The CDR3: CASSPSGGGETQYF. The CDR3 bases are TGTGCCAGCAGCCCTAGCGGGGGAGGAGAGACCCAGTACTTC.

The rearrangement joins TRBV4-2 to TRBJ1-3; possible D gene TRBD1, 5 bases. The CDR3 covers 14 residues. The germline V gene has CDR1 LGHNA and CDR2 YNFKEQ. Between the trimmed V and J ends, which lost 1 base and 4 bases, there was a span of 8 bases. CDR3 coding DNA: TGTGCCAGCAGCCAAGTCGGGACGGGAAACACCATATATTTT. The encoded protein is CASSQVGTGNTIYF.

This clone was picked up one time. The chain has TRBV19 and TRBJ2-5; TRBD1 might be the D (7 bases). The V and J ends lost 1 base and 5 bases respectively, with 14 bases between them. This CDR3 has 15 amino acids. Germline loops: CDR1 LNHDA, CDR2 SQIVND (reference sequence). CDR3 protein: CASSIAGGPWETQYF. DNA of the CDR3: TGTGCCAGTAGTATAGCAGGGGGGCCGTGGGAGACCCAGTACTTC.

The rearrangement joins TRBV6-6 to TRBJ1-2, with D uncertain. The germline V gene has CDR1 MNHNY and CDR2 SVGAGI (reference sequence). This CDR3 is 14 amino acids long. Trimming left V 8 bases short and J 5 bases short, with 18 bases between. The CDR3 is CASRQTPFGYGYTF. CDR3 in DNA: TGTGCCAGCCGCCAAACCCCATTCGGGTATGGCTACACCTTC.

This clone was recorded a few times. This chain uses TRBV14 with TRBJ1-1; 8 bases align to TRBD1. The V gene's germline CDR1 is SGHDN and CDR2 FVKESK. V shed 5 bases, J shed 4 bases, and the junction held 6 bases outside the gene matches. The CDR3 has 14 residues. CDR3 loop: CASSALTGGTEAFF. The CDR3 nucleotides are TGTGCCAGCAGCGCACTAACAGGGGGCACTGAAGCTTTCTTT. Based on the CDR3 plus reference TRBV14 and TRBJ1-1, the full variable domain is EAGVTQFPSHSVIEKGQTVTLRCDPISGHDNLYWYRRVMGKEIKFLLHFVKESKQDESGMPNNRFLAERTGGTYSTLKVQPAELEDSGVYFCASSALTGGTEAFFGQGTRLTVV.